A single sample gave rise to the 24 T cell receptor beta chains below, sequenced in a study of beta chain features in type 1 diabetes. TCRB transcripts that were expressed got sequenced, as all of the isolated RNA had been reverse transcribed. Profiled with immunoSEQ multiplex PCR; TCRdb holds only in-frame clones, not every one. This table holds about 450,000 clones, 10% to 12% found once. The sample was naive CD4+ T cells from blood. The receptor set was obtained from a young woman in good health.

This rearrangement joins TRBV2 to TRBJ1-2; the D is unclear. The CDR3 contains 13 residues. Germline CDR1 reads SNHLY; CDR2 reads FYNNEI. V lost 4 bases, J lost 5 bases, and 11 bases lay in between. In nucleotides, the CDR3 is TGTGCCAGCAGTGGAGGACTGACGTATGGCTACACCTTC. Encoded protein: CASSGGLTYGYTF.

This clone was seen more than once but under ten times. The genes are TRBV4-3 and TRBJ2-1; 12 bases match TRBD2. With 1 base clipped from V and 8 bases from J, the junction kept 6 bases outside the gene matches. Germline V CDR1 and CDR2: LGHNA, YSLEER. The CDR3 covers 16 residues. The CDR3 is CASSQGLAGERDEQFF. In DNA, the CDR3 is TGCGCCAGCAGCCAAGGACTAGCGGGAGAGCGGGATGAGCAGTTCTTC.

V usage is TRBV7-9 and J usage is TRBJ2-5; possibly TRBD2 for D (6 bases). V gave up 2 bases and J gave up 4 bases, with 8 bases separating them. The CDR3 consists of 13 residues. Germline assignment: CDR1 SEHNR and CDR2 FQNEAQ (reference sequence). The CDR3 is CASSLSGVETQYF. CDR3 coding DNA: TGTGCCAGCAGCTTATCGGGGGTAGAGACCCAGTACTTC.

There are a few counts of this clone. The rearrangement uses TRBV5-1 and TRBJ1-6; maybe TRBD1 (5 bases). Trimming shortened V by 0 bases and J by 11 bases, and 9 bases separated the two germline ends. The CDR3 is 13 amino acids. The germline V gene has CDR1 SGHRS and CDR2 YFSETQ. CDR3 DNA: TGCGCCAGCAGCTTGGGACAGCGGGCACCCCTCCACTTT. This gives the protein CASSLGQRAPLHF.

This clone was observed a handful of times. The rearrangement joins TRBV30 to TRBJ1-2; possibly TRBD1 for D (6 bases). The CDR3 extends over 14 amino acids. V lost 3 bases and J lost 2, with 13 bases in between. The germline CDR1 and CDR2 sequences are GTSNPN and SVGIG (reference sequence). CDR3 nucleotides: TGTGCCTGGAGCGCGGACAGACTCAACTATGGCTACACCTTC. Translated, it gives CAWSADRLNYGYTF.

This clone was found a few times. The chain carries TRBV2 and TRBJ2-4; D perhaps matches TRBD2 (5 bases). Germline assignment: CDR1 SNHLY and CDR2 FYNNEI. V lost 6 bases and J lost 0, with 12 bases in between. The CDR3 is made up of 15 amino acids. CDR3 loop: CASSQGSLAKNIQYF. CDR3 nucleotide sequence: TGTGCCAGCAGCCAAGGGAGTCTAGCCAAAAACATTCAGTACTTC.

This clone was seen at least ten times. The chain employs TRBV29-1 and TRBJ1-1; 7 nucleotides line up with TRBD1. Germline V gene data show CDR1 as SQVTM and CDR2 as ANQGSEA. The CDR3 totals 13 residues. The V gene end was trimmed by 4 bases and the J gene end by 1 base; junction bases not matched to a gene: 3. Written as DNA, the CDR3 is TGCAGCGTTGCGGCAGGGGGGAACACTGAAGCTTTCTTT. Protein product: CSVAAGGNTEAFF.

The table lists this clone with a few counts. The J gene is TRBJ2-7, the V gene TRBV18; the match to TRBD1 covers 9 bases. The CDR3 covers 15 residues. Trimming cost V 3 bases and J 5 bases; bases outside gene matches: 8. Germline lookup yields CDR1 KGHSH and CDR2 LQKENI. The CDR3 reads CASSPSTGGPNEQYF. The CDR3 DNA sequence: TGTGCCAGCTCACCCTCGACAGGGGGACCCAACGAGCAGTACTTC.

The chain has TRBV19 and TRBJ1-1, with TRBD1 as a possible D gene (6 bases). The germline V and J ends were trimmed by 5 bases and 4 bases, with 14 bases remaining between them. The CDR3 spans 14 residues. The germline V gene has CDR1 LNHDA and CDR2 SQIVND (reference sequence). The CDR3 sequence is CASSPNRARTEAFF. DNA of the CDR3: TGTGCCAGTAGTCCAAACAGGGCTCGCACTGAAGCTTTCTTT.

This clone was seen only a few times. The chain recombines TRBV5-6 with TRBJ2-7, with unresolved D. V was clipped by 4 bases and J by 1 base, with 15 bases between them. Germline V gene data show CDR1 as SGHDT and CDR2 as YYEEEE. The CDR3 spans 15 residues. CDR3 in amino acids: CASSRLSTVSYEQYF. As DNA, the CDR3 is TGTGCCAGCAGCCGTTTGAGTACGGTTTCCTACGAGCAGTACTTC. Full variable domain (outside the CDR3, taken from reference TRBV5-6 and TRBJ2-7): DAGVTQSPTHLIKTRGQQVTLRCSPKSGHDTVSWYQQALGQGPQFIFQYYEEEERQRGNFPDRFSGHQFPNYSSELNVNALLLGDSALYLCASSRLSTVSYEQYFGPGTRLTVT.

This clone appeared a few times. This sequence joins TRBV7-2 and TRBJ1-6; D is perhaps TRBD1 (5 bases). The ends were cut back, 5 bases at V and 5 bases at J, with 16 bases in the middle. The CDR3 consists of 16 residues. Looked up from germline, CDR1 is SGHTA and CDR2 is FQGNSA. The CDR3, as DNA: TGTGCCAGCAGCCCAACCTCGGGACGGCATAATTCACCCCTCCACTTT. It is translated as CASSPTSGRHNSPLHF. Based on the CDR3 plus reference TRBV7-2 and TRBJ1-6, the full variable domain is GAGVSQSPSNKVTEKGKDVELRCDPISGHTALYWYRQSLGQGLEFLIYFQGNSAPDKSGLPSDRFSAERTGGSVSTLTIQRTQQEDSAVYLCASSPTSGRHNSPLHFGNGTRLTVT.

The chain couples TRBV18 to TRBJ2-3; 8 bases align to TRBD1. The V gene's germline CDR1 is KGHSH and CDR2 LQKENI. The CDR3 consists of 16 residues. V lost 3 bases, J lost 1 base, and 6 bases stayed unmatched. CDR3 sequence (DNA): TGTGCCAGCTCACCCCCTCCGGGACAGGGCACAGATACGCAGTATTTT. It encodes CASSPPPGQGTDTQYF.

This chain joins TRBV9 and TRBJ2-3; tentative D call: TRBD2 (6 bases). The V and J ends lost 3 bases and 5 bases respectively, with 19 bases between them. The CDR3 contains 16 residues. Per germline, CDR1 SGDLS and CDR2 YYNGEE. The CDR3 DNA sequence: TGTGCCAGCAGCGGGGGCAAGCGGGCCGGGGTAGATACGCAGTATTTT. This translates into CASSGGKRAGVDTQYF.

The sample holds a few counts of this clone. CDR3 sequence reads: CSVAWGGETQYF. In DNA form, the CDR3 reads TGCAGCGTTGCCTGGGGGGGAGAGACCCAGTACTTC. This chain uses TRBV29-1 with TRBJ2-5; 7 bases align to TRBD2. Unmatched junction bases numbered 3, after V lost 4 bases and J lost 4 bases. The CDR3 spans 12 residues. Germline V gene sequence: CDR1 SQVTM, CDR2 ANQGSEA.

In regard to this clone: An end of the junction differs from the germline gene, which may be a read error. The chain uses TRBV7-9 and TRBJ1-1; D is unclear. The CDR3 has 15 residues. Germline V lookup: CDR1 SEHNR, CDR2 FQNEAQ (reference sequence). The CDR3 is CASSLAGPLNAEAFF. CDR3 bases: TGTGCCAGCAGCTTAGCCGGGCCCCTGAACGCTGAAGCTTTCTTT.

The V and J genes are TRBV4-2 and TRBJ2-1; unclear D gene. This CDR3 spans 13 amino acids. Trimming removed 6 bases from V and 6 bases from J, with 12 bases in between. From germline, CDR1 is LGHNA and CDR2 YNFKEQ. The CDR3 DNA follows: TGTGCCAGCAGGGAGACGTGGACCAATGAGCAGTTCTTC. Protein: CASRETWTNEQFF.

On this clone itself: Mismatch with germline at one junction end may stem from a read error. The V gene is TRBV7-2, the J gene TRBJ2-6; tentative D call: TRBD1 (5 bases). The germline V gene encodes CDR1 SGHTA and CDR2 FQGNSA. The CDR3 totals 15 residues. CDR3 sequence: CASSTRSSGANALTF. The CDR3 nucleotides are TGTGCCAGCAGCACCAGGAGCTCTGGGGCCAACGCCCTGACTTTC. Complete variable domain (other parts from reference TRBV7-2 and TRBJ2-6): GAGVSQSPSNKVTEKGKDVELRCDPISGHTALYWYRQSLGQGLEFLIYFQGNSAPDKSGLPSDRFSAERTGGSVSTLTIQRTQQEDSAVYLCASSTRSSGANALTFGAGSRLTVL.

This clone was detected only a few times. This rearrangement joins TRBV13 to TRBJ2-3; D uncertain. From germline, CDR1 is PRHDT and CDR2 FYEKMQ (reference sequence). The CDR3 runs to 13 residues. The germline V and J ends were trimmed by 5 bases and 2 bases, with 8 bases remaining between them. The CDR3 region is CASSGTTTDTQYF. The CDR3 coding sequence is TGTGCCAGCAGCGGAACAACCACAGATACGCAGTATTTT. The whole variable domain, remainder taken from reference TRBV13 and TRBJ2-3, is AAGVIQSPRHLIKEKRETATLKCYPIPRHDTVYWYQQGPGQDPQFLISFYEKMQSDKGSIPDRFSAQQFSDYHSELNMSSLELGDSALYFCASSGTTTDTQYFGPGTRLTVL.

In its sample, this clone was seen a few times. This CDR3 is CASSSHPINEQFF. The CDR3, as DNA: TGTGCCAGCAGCTCGCACCCCATTAATGAGCAGTTCTTC. The genes are TRBV7-3 and TRBJ2-1, with D uncertain. This CDR3 has 13 amino acids. The V and J ends lost 4 bases and 7 bases respectively, with 11 bases between them. CDR1 and CDR2 from the germline V gene are SGHTA and FQGTGA. The full variable domain, rest sourced from reference TRBV7-3 and TRBJ2-1, is GAGVSQTPSNKVTEKGKYVELRCDPISGHTALYWYRQSLGQGPEFLIYFQGTGAADDSGLPNDRFFAVRPEGSVSTLKIQRTERGDSAVYLCASSSHPINEQFFGPGTRLTVL.

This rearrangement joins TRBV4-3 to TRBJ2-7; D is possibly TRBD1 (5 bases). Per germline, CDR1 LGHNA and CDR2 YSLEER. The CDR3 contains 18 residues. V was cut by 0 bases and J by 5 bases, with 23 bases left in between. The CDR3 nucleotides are TGCGCCAGCAGCCAAGAAAAAGACAGTTTCATTGACCTAAACGAGCAGTACTTC. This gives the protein CASSQEKDSFIDLNEQYF.

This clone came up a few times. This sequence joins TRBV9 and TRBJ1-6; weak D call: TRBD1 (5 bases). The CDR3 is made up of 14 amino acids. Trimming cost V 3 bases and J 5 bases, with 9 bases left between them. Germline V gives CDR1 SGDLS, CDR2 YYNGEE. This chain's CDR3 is CASSARGNNSPLHF. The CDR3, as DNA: TGTGCCAGCAGCGCTCGGGGGAATAATTCACCCCTCCACTTT.

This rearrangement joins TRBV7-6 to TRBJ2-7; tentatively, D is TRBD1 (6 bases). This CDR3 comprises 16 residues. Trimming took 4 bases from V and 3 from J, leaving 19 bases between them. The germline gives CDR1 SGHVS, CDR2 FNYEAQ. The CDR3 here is CASSSAFRDKNYEQYF. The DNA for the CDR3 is TGTGCCAGCAGCTCGGCATTCCGGGACAAAAACTACGAGCAGTACTTC. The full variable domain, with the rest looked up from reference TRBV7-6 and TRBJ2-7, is GAGVSQSPRYKVTKRGQDVALRCDPISGHVSLYWYRQALGQGPEFLTYFNYEAQQDKSGLPNDRFSAERPEGSISTLTIQRTEQRDSAMYRCASSSAFRDKNYEQYFGPGTRLTVT.

The CDR3 reads CASRLTGINQPQHF. The CDR3 DNA reads as TGTGCCAGCAGGTTAACAGGGATCAATCAGCCCCAGCATTTT. V is TRBV7-8 and J is TRBJ1-5, with D perhaps TRBD1 (6 bases). The CDR3 is 14 residues long. Deletions cut 6 bases from V and 3 bases from J, with 12 bases between. The germline V gene has CDR1 SGHVS and CDR2 FQNEAQ.

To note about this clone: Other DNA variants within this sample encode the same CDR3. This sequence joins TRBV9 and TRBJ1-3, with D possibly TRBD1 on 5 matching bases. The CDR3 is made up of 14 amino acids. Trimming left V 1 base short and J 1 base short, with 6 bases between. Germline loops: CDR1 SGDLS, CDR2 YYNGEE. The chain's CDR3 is CASSVSGSGNTIYF. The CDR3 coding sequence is TGTGCCAGCAGCGTATCAGGGTCTGGAAACACCATATATTTT.